The 12 T cell receptor beta chains presented below share a single source sample, sequenced in a study of cytomegalovirus exposure and HLA in healthy donors (TCRdb year 2017). Library construction relied on the immunoSEQ multiplex PCR assay. For the multiplex PCR, a mixture combining 60 forward primers for TCR Vbeta segments and 13 reverse primers for TCR Jbeta segments was used. Drawn from immuneACCESS, this table holds only the in-frame rearrangements with V and J called that TCRdb kept. Clones are partly lost; checked studies trace under half to an unresolved V gene and leave the rest unexplained. Counted in this sample were around 130,000 clones; more than 60% of them appeared once. More than 2% of the sample is held by the ten biggest clonotypes. The source material was PBMCs. Receptor source: a middle-aged woman in good health and CMV-seropositive.

Concerning this clone itself: The identical CDR3 is also encoded by other nucleotide sequences in the sample. The gene calls are TRBV30 and TRBJ2-5; D might be TRBD1 (6 bases). This CDR3 comprises 13 residues. The V end lost 3 bases, the J end lost 5 bases, and 13 bases lay between the germline ends. Germline CDR1 GTSNPN, CDR2 SVGIG (reference sequence). CDR3 DNA: TGTGCCTGGAGCGTAACAGGGATCGAGACCCAGTACTTC. It specifies CAWSVTGIETQYF. Variable domain in full (rest from reference TRBV30 and TRBJ2-5): SQTIHQWPATLVQPVGSPLSLECTVEGTSNPNLYWYRQAAGRGLQLLFYSVGIGQISSEVPQNLSASRPQDRQFILSSKKLLLSDSGFYLCAWSVTGIETQYFGPGTRLLVL.

The chain recombines TRBV9 with TRBJ2-7; TRBD2 is a possible D gene (5 bases). Looked up from germline, CDR1 is SGDLS and CDR2 is YYNGEE. Deletions cut 0 bases from V and 4 bases from J, with 20 bases between. The CDR3 extends over 17 amino acids. This CDR3 is CASSVEPDGISVYEQYF. The CDR3 DNA follows: TGTGCCAGCAGCGTAGAACCAGACGGGATCTCCGTATACGAGCAGTACTTC.

The genes are TRBV28 and TRBJ2-1; 11 nucleotides agree with TRBD2. Germline V gene data show CDR1 as MDHEN and CDR2 as SYDVKM. The length of the CDR3 is 15 residues. Unmatched junction bases numbered 13, after V lost 8 bases and J lost 10 bases. The CDR3 here is CASSTPSGRKGEQFF. The CDR3, as DNA: TGTGCCAGCTCCACACCTAGCGGGAGGAAAGGCGAGCAGTTCTTC.

The rearrangement uses TRBV19 and TRBJ2-7; perhaps TRBD1 as D (6 bases). V was trimmed by 3 bases and J by 2 bases, leaving 11 bases between them. The CDR3 is 14 amino acids. Germline lookup yields CDR1 LNHDA and CDR2 SQIVND (reference sequence). The CDR3 sequence: CASSITGPTYEQYF. DNA of the CDR3: TGTGCCAGTAGTATTACAGGGCCTACCTACGAGCAGTACTTC.

V and J are TRBV27 and TRBJ1-2; TRBD1 aligns across 7 bases. The CDR3 sequence is 13 residues long. Germline lookup yields CDR1 MNHEY and CDR2 SMNVEV (reference sequence). V shed 4 bases and J 5 bases; nucleotides not matched to a gene: 4. Here the CDR3 reads CASSWDSEYGYTF. CDR3 DNA sequence: TGTGCCAGCAGTTGGGACAGCGAATATGGCTACACCTTC.

This clone has a single count. The rearrangement uses TRBV5-1 and TRBJ1-5; possibly TRBD1 for D (6 bases). This CDR3 spans 14 amino acids. Germline-derived CDR1 and CDR2 are SGHRS and YFSETQ. Trimming stripped 2 bases from V and 6 bases from J, with 12 bases between. The DNA for the CDR3 is TGCGCCAGCAGCTTTGGGGGCGCGGGTCAGCCCCAGCATTTT. As protein: CASSFGGAGQPQHF.

There are a few counts of this clone. This chain connects TRBV27 to TRBJ1-5, with D possibly TRBD1 on 6 matching bases. In germline, CDR1 is MNHEY, CDR2 SMNVEV (reference sequence). This CDR3 is built from 16 residues. The V end lost 6 bases, the J end lost 4 bases, and 19 bases lay between the germline ends. This CDR3 reads CASSLATGLFNQPQHF. DNA for the CDR3: TGTGCCAGCAGCCTCGCCACAGGGTTGTTTAATCAGCCCCAGCATTTT.

The J gene is TRBJ2-3, the V gene TRBV30, with a weak D call TRBD1 (5 bases). The CDR3 totals 15 residues. Deletions cut 3 bases from V and 4 bases from J, with 17 bases between. Germline V gives CDR1 GTSNPN, CDR2 SVGIG (reference sequence). The DNA of the CDR3 is TGTGCCTGGAGGTTTTCGGTCAGGGTGGCAGATACGCAGTATTTT. Amino acid sequence: CAWRFSVRVADTQYF.

This clone has just one count. J is TRBJ2-1 and V is TRBV7-3, with 8 bases fitting TRBD2. CDR1 SGHTA and CDR2 FQGTGA come from the germline V gene. With V trimmed by 5 bases and J by 7 bases, 16 bases remained unmatched. The CDR3 runs to 17 residues. This CDR3 is CASSRRGGLGSYNEQFF. The CDR3 DNA reads as TGTGCCAGCAGCAGACGGGGGGGACTCGGCAGCTATAATGAGCAGTTCTTC.

V and J are TRBV7-9 and TRBJ1-1, with 8 bases lining up with TRBD1. The CDR3 totals 17 residues. After removal of 7 bases from V and 4 bases from J, the junction contained 17 bases not matched to a gene. Germline V gives CDR1 SEHNR, CDR2 FQNEAQ (reference sequence). The CDR3 protein is CASTRAGTGPSGTEAFF. The CDR3 nucleotides are TGTGCCAGCACCCGTGCCGGGACAGGCCCATCGGGCACTGAAGCTTTCTTT.

The chain links TRBV29-1 to TRBJ1-4, with D maybe TRBD1 (5 bases). The CDR3 covers 14 residues. The germline gives CDR1 SQVTM, CDR2 ANQGSEA. V was clipped by 6 bases and J by 3 bases, with 14 bases between them. The CDR3 region has the DNA TGCAGCGTCGCCAGCCAGGGCCCTAATGAAAAACTGTTTTTT. It yields the protein CSVASQGPNEKLFF.

The chain is built from TRBV27 and TRBJ2-3; the D is unclear. Germline CDR1 and CDR2: MNHEY and SMNVEV (reference sequence). Trimming removed 5 bases at V and 6 bases at J, with 12 bases between. This CDR3 comprises 13 residues. The CDR3 protein is CASSLNYGDTQYF. CDR3 sequence (DNA): TGTGCCAGCAGTCTTAACTACGGGGATACGCAGTATTTT.